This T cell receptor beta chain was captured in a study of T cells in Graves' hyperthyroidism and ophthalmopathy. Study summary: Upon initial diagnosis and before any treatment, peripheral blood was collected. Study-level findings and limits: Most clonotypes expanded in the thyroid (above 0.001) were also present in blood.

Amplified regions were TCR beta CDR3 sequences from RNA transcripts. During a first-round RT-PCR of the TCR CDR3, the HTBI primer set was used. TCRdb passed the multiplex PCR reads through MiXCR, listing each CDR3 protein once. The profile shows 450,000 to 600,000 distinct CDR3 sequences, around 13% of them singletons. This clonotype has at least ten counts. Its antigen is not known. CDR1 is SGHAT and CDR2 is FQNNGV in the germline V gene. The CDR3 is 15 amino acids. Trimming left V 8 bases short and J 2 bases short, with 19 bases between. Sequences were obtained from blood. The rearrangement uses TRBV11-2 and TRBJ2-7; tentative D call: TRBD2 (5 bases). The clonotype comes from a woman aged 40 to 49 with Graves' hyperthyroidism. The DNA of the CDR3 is TGTGCCAGCTCTAGGGCACTCGGGATAACCTACGAGCAGTACTTC. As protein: CASSRALGITYEQYF.